What follows is one T cell receptor (beta chain) and its context. The antigen is unknown. Measured with immunoSEQ multiplex PCR; TCRdb has only the in-frame clones, and not every one. The repertoire includes 170,000 or so clones, over 75% of them detected once, and approximately 2.8% sits in the top ten. This sample stems from a study of T cell responses to AZD1222 COVID-19 vaccine. Study-level results: Reports say nearly half of spike-specific TCRs go after unmutated variant regions. Clonal diversity was possibly underestimated, and white British individuals and females predominated among donors. Dominant at 160-218 and 743-854, vaccine-associated CD4 TCRs also spanned spike.

Trimming removed 2 bases at V and 4 bases at J, with 8 bases between. The CDR3 extends over 13 amino acids. Germline assignment: CDR1 ENHRY and CDR2 SYGVKD. The receptor was derived from an adult in good health. This sample comprised peripheral blood, obtained on day 0 of AZD1222 vaccination. This chain connects TRBV10-3 to TRBJ1-2; possibly TRBD1 for D (6 bases). CDR3 in amino acids: CAISERDTYGYTF. The DNA for the CDR3 is TGTGCCATCAGTGAGAGGGACACCTATGGCTACACCTTC.